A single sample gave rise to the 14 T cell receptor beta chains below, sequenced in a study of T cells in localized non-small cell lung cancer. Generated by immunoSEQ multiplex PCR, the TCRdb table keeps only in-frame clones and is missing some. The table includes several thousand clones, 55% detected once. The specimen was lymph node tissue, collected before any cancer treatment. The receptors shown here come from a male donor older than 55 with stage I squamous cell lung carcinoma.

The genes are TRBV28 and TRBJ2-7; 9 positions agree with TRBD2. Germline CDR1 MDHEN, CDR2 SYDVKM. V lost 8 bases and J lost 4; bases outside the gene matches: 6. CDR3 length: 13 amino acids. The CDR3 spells CASYMTSGYEQYF. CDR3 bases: TGTGCCAGCTACATGACTAGCGGTTACGAGCAGTACTTC.

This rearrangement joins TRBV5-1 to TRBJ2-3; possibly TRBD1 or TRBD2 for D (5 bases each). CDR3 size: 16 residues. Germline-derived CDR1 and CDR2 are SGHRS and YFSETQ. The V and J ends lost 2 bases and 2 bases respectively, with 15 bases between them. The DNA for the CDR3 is TGCGCCAGCAGCTTCACCACCGGGACCCCCACAGATACGCAGTATTTT. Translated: CASSFTTGTPTDTQYF.

The CDR3 DNA sequence: TGTGCCAGCAGCTCGGGGACAGAAGATCAGCCCCAGCATTTT. This sequence encodes CASSSGTEDQPQHF. This chain connects TRBV11-3 to TRBJ1-5; 7 bases align to TRBD1. Germline-derived CDR1 and CDR2 are SGHNT and YENEEA. This CDR3 region has 14 residues. With 4 bases clipped from V and 5 bases from J, the junction kept 5 bases outside the gene matches.

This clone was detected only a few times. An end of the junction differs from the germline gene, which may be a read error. DNA of the CDR3: TGTGCCAGCAGCTTCCCTCAGACTAGCGGCCTCGAGCAGTACTTT. It codes for CASSFPQTSGLEQYF. The chain employs TRBV11-3 and TRBJ2-7; 9 bases line up with TRBD2. CDR3 length: 15 amino acids. Germline loops: CDR1 SGHNT, CDR2 YENEEA.

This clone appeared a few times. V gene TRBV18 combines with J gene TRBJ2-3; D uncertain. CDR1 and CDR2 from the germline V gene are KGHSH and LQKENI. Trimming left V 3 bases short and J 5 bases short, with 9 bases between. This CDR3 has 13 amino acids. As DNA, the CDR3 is TGTGCCAGCTCACCGGATTCGGGAGATACGCAGTATTTT. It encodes CASSPDSGDTQYF.

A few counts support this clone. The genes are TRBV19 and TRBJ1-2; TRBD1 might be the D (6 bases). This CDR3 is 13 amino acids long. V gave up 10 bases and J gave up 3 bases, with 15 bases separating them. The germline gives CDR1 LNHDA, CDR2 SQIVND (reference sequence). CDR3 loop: CATLGGQYYGYTF. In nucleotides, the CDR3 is TGTGCCACCTTAGGGGGACAATACTATGGCTACACCTTC.

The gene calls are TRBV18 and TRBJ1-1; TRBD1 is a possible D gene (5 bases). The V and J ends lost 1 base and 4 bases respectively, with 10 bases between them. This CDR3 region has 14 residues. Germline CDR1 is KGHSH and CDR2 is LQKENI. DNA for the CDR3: TGTGCCAGCTCACCACTCAGGGAGACCACTGAAGCTTTCTTT. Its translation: CASSPLRETTEAFF.

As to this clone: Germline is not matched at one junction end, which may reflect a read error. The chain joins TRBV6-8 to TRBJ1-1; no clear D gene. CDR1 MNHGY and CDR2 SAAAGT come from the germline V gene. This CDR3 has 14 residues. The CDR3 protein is CAISARGEDTEAFF. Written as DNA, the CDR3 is TGTGCCATCAGTGCCAGAGGTGAAGACACTGAAGCTTTCTTT.

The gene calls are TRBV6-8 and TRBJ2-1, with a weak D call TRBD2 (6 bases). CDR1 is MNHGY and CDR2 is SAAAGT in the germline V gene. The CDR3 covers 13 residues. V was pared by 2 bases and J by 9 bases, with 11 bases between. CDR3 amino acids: CASSYVSGLEQFF. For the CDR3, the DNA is TGTGCCAGCAGTTACGTTAGCGGCCTTGAGCAGTTCTTC.

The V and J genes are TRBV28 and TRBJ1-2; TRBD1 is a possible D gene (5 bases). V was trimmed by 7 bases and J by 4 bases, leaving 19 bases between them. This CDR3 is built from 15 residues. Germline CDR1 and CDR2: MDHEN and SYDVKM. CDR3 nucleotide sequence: TGTGCCAGCACTCCCCAGAGACAGCTCCGCTATGGCTACACCTTC. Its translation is CASTPQRQLRYGYTF.

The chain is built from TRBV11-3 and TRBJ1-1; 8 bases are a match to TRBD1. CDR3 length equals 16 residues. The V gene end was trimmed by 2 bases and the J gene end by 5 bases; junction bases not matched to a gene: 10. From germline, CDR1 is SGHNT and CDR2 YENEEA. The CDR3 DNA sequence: TGTGCCAGCAGCTTAACGTCTCAGGGGGCAGGAACTGAAGCTTTCTTT. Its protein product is CASSLTSQGAGTEAFF.

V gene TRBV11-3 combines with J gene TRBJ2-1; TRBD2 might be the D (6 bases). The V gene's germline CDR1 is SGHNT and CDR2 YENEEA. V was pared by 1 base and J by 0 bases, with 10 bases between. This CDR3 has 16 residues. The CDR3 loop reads CASSLGGTGSYNEQFF. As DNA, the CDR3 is TGTGCCAGCAGCTTAGGCGGGACGGGCTCCTACAATGAGCAGTTCTTC.

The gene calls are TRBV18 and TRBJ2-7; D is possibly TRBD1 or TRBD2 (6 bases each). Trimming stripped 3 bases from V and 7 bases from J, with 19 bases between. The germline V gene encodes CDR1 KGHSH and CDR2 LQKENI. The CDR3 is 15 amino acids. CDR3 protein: CASSPGAGLIGEQYF. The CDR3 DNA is TGTGCCAGCTCACCGGGGGCGGGGTTAATTGGAGAGCAGTACTTC.

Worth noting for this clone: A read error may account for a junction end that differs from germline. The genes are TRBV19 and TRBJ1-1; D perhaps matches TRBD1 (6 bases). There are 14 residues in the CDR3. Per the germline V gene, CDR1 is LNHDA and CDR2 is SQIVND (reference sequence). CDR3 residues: CVSRYRQDGTEAFF. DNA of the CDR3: TGTGTCAGTAGATACCGACAGGACGGCACTGAAGCTTTCTTT.